This T cell receptor beta chain was profiled in a study of technical replicates of blood from several donors. The ends lost 0 bases at V and 5 bases at J; junction bases unmatched: 6. CDR1 and CDR2 (germline): LGHNA, YNFKEQ. This CDR3 region has 15 residues. This table comes from immunoSEQ multiplex PCR, and its TCRdb copy is limited to in-frame clones, with some not included. The table lists 83,000 or so clones, approximately 92% of them singletons, with about 0.23% in the top ten. This sequence was found in a human donor in good health. The sequenced material came from T cells isolated from PBMCs. J is TRBJ2-7 and V is TRBV4-2; TRBD2 aligns across 8 bases. DNA of the CDR3: TGTGCCAGCAGCCAAGAAGGCGGGGGGCTCAACGAGCAGTACTTC. Encoded protein: CASSQEGGGLNEQYF.